This TCR beta chain is drawn from a study of blood T cell repertoires in COVID-19. Study background: Samples came from the United States, Italy and Spain, spanning acute and convalescent COVID-19. T cells, B-cell-depleted T cells, or PBMCs supplied cDNA or gDNA.

One Seattle source followed patients from active infection through their disease course. Trimming left V 9 bases short and J 7 bases short, with 13 bases between. The CDR3 is 13 residues long. The germline CDR1 and CDR2 sequences are MDHEN and SYDVKM. Per the original data handling: The assay estimated nucleated cells by amplifying reference gene primers. Repertoires were generated with immunoSEQ multiplex PCR, while TCRdb's copy carries only in-frame clones and drops some. Clone size and the V and J calls come from that table; the DNA yielded D and trimming. The sample has 200,000 or so clones, over 75% seen once.

The sequence was collected from a person aged 65-85 years with COVID-19, enrolled during active disease. The chain employs TRBV28 and TRBJ1-6, with D uncertain. The sequenced sample consisted of peripheral blood. As DNA, the CDR3 is TGTGCCAGAAGACCAGGCGGGAATTCACCCCTCCACTTT. Protein sequence: CARRPGGNSPLHF.